The T cell receptor (beta chain) under discussion was sequenced for a study of T-cell memory formation after mild COVID-19. A few counts support this clonotype. TCRdb fed the 5' RACE reads into MiXCR, producing one record per CDR3 protein. The table lists 100,000 or so distinct CDR3 sequences, 11% of them singletons, with roughly two fifths in the top ten. Trimming cost V 3 bases and J 5 bases, with 16 bases left between them. This CDR3 has 14 amino acids. Germline V CDR1 and CDR2: DFQATT, SNEGSKA (reference sequence). V is TRBV20-1 and J is TRBJ1-2; D possibly corresponds to TRBD1 (5 bases). This receptor was taken from a man aged 18 to 29 who had mild COVID-19 (a few samples of this study predate the infection). Cell type and time point are not known. The sequenced sample consisted of PBMCs or a T cell subset sorted from them (not recorded which). The CDR3 spells CSARGRDRGYGYTF. The DNA for the CDR3 is TGCAGTGCTAGGGGCCGGGACCGGGGTTATGGCTACACCTTC.